This T cell receptor (beta chain) is drawn from a study of blood T cells in healthy people across ages. Primers used in a second PCR of about 6 to 11 cycles were a sample-barcoded 5' primer and a J-beta primer mix. Each cDNA molecule was tagged by a template-switch adaptor that had 12 random nucleotides. MiXCR was run by TCRdb on the 5' RACE reads, yielding one entry per CDR3 protein. Of over 1,300,000 distinct CDR3 sequences listed, roughly 59% are singletons. Broader study findings: In these data, TCR beta diversity tracked strongly with naive T cell percentage.

Points on this clonotype: The antigen is not known.

Each sample used at least 6.5 million PBMCs. The V and J ends lost 0 bases and 1 base, in that order; junction bases with no gene match: 8. CDR1 and CDR2 (germline): SGHAT, FQNNGV. The CDR3 contains 17 residues. This TCR was sampled from a man in his late teens or twenties in good health. The chain links TRBV11-2 to TRBJ1-2; 7 nucleotides align to TRBD1. The sequenced material came from blood. CDR3 sequence (DNA): TGTGCCAGCAGCTTAGATAGTGGGACAGTAATTAACTATGGCTACACCTTC. It yields the protein CASSLDSGTVINYGYTF.